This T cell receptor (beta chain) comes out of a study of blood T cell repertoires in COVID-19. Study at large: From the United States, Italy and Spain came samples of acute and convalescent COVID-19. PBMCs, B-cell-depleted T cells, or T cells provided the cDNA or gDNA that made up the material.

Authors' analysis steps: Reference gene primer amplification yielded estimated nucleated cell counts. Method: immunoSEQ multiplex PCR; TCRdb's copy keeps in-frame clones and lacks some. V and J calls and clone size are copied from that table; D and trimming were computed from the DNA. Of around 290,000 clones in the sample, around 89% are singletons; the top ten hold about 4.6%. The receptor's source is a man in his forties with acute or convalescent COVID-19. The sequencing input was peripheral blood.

The CDR3 coding sequence is TGTGCCAGTAGTTTCAGCAGGGATAGCAATCAGCCCCAGCATTTT. Protein: CASSFSRDSNQPQHF. The gene calls are TRBV19 and TRBJ1-5; possibly TRBD1 for D (5 bases). Germline-derived CDR1 and CDR2 are LNHDA and SQIVND (reference sequence). Trimming removed 5 bases at V and 0 bases at J, with 11 bases between. This CDR3 has 15 amino acids.